This TCR beta chain is from a study of cytomegalovirus exposure and HLA in healthy donors. The germline gives CDR1 ENHRY, CDR2 SYGVKD. V shed 8 bases and J shed 2 bases, with 7 bases lying between them. This CDR3 is built from 13 residues. Study-level points and caveats: Associated with HLA alleles at 0.05 false discovery rate in a later analysis were about 17,000 TCR beta sequences. Most TCR beta V segments were productive about 90% or about 30% of the time in an earlier analysis. Most TCR sequences were rare, but some public TCRs occurred in many donors. Reported results showed that the classifier diagnosed cytomegalovirus status with high specificity and sensitivity.

As for this clone: The antigen is undetermined.

PCR employed 60 Vbeta and 13 Jbeta primers. Sequenced by immunoSEQ multiplex PCR; TCRdb stores in-frame clones only, minus some. The table records 250,000 or so clones, around 90% of them present only once. Material: PBMCs. This TCR was sampled from a girl aged 2-10 years in good health and CMV-seronegative. The genes are TRBV10-3 and TRBJ2-6; the D gene is possibly TRBD2 (5 bases). CDR3 protein: CAIEGAGANVLTF. As DNA, the CDR3 is TGTGCCATCGAGGGCGCTGGGGCCAACGTCCTGACTTTC.